Below, 30 T cell receptor beta chains from the same sample are listed, as sequenced in a study of T cell responses to AZD1222 COVID-19 vaccine. Sequenced by immunoSEQ multiplex PCR; TCRdb stores in-frame clones only, minus some. The data contain around 78,000 clones, 90% of them singletons. Sequences were derived from peripheral blood, sampled on day 0 of AZD1222 vaccination. The receptors here all came from an adult in good health.

The chain couples TRBV7-2 to TRBJ1-1; unclear D gene. Looked up from germline, CDR1 is SGHTA and CDR2 is FQGNSA. The CDR3 has 12 residues. With 2 bases removed from V and 4 bases from J, the gap between germline ends came to 5 bases. The DNA of the CDR3 is TGTGCCAGCAGCTTACCCATCACTGAAGCTTTCTTT. As protein: CASSLPITEAFF.

This chain joins TRBV12-3 or TRBV12-4 and TRBJ2-1; D gene uncertain. The CDR3 spans 13 residues. Trimming removed 2 bases from V and 7 bases from J, with 9 bases in between. For the CDR3, the DNA is TGTGCCAGCAGTTTAAGATTGCGGAATGAGCAGTTCTTC. As protein: CASSLRLRNEQFF.

This clone appeared once. This chain uses TRBV5-1 with TRBJ2-7; 7 bases are shared with TRBD2. Trimming took 4 bases from V and 6 from J; bases not matched to a gene: 13. This CDR3 is built from 15 residues. Germline V lookup: CDR1 SGHRS, CDR2 YFSETQ. The DNA for the CDR3 is TGCGCCAGCAGCCCAAGACAAGGGGAGGGTTTCGAGCAGTACTTC. Its translation: CASSPRQGEGFEQYF.

This chain links TRBV5-1 with TRBJ1-4; perhaps TRBD1 as D (5 bases). The V gene's germline CDR1 is SGHRS and CDR2 YFSETQ. The CDR3 length is 16 residues. Trimming left V 4 bases short and J 4 bases short, with 17 bases between. This CDR3 is CASSPLGGSGNEKLFF. The CDR3 DNA sequence: TGCGCCAGCAGCCCCTTGGGGGGTTCGGGTAATGAAAAACTGTTTTTT.

The rearrangement uses TRBV12-1 and TRBJ2-7; the table names TRBD2, a call not compared with the DNA. TRBV12-1 is designated a pseudogene. The CDR3 runs to 14 residues. The CDR3 spells CASSLHSRGYEQYF. The CDR3 DNA reads as TGTGCCAGCAGCCTCCACAGTCGGGGTTACGAGCAGTACTTC.

The chain employs TRBV5-4 and TRBJ1-5; no definite D call. Germline V gene data show CDR1 as SGHNT and CDR2 as YYREEE (reference sequence). With 4 bases removed from V and 5 bases from J, the gap between germline ends came to 16 bases. The CDR3 totals 15 residues. The CDR3 loop reads CASSPGRGKDQPQHF. CDR3 DNA sequence: TGTGCCAGCAGCCCCGGGCGGGGTAAGGATCAGCCCCAGCATTTT. Together with reference TRBV5-4 and TRBJ1-5, the CDR3 gives the full variable domain: ETGVTQSPTHLIKTRGQQVTLRCSSQSGHNTVSWYQQALGQGPQFIFQYYREEENGRGNFPPRFSGLQFPNYSSELNVNALELDDSALYLCASSPGRGKDQPQHFGDGTRLSIL.

The chain joins TRBV24-1 to TRBJ1-2; D unclear. The CDR3 runs 13 residues. Per the germline V gene, CDR1 is KGHDR and CDR2 is SFDVKD. Trimming removed 3 bases at V and 4 bases at J, with 8 bases between. Written as DNA, the CDR3 is TGTGCCACCAGTGATCTCGGGGTCTATGGCTACACCTTC. Translated, it gives CATSDLGVYGYTF.

J is TRBJ1-5 and V is TRBV12-3 or TRBV12-4, with D perhaps TRBD1 (6 bases). This CDR3 is 13 amino acids long. V was clipped by 5 bases and J by 3 bases, with 8 bases between them. DNA for the CDR3: TGTGCCAGCAGTGGACAGACCAATCAGCCCCAGCATTTT. This encodes CASSGQTNQPQHF.

The J gene is TRBJ2-3, the V gene TRBV7-2, with 8 bases identical to TRBD2. The CDR3 is 14 residues long. CDR1 and CDR2 from the germline V gene are SGHTA and FQGNSA. Trimming at V came to 5 bases and at J to 6 bases, leaving 7 bases not matched to a gene. DNA for the CDR3: TGTGCCAGCAGCCTGAGCGGGAGATTTGATACGCAGTATTTT. It encodes CASSLSGRFDTQYF.

This rearrangement joins TRBV29-1 to TRBJ1-1; TRBD1 matches at 9 bases. V was pared by 6 bases and J by 10 bases, with 3 bases of the junction left unmatched. CDR3 size: 10 residues. In germline, CDR1 is SQVTM, CDR2 ANQGSEA. For the CDR3, the DNA is TGCAGCGTCGGACAGGGGCGAGCTTTCTTT. This codes for CSVGQGRAFF.

The rearrangement links TRBV6-5 to TRBJ2-5, with D perhaps TRBD2 (5 bases). V lost 7 bases, J lost 7 bases, and 16 bases lay in between. Germline CDR1 and CDR2: MNHEY and SVGAGI. CDR3 size: 13 residues. The CDR3 reads CASKKSGSGTQYF. The CDR3 nucleotides read TGTGCCAGCAAAAAATCGGGATCCGGGACCCAGTACTTC.

The rearrangement uses TRBV30 and TRBJ1-4, with D unresolved. The germline V gene encodes CDR1 GTSNPN and CDR2 SVGIG (reference sequence). The CDR3 spans 16 residues. V was pared by 2 bases and J by 0 bases, with 13 bases between. CDR3 residues: CAWSFSRTATNEKLFF. In nucleotides, the CDR3 is TGTGCCTGGAGTTTTTCCCGGACCGCAACTAATGAAAAACTGTTTTTT.

This clone was found a few times. The chain recombines TRBV11-3 with TRBJ1-1; possibly TRBD1 for D (5 bases). V shed 4 bases and J shed 9 bases, with 21 bases lying between them. CDR1 is SGHNT and CDR2 is YENEEA in the germline V gene. The length of the CDR3 is 15 residues. CDR3 loop: CASSSTAQGRVKAFF. The DNA of the CDR3 is TGTGCCAGCAGCTCCACCGCCCAGGGAAGGGTTAAAGCTTTCTTT.

The chain has TRBV21-1 and TRBJ1-2. TRBV21-1 is classified as a pseudogene. The CDR3 has 14 amino acids. The CDR3 is CASSKKGHRGGYTF. In DNA, the CDR3 is TGTGCCAGCAGCAAAAAGGGTCACCGCGGCGGCTACACCTTC.

The gene calls are TRBV24-1 and TRBJ1-5, with D hard to call. V lost 2 bases, J lost 4 bases, and 11 bases lay in between. Germline values: CDR1 KGHDR, CDR2 SFDVKD. The CDR3 spans 15 residues. The CDR3 nucleotides read TGTGCCACCAGTGATTCTTCAAGGACGAATCAGCCCCAGCATTTT. Residues: CATSDSSRTNQPQHF.

This rearrangement joins TRBV2 to TRBJ1-5; possibly TRBD1 for D (5 bases). The CDR3 extends over 12 amino acids. Germline CDR1 reads SNHLY; CDR2 reads FYNNEI. Trimming took off 10 bases at V and 7 bases at J, with 14 bases between the two ends. The CDR3 coding sequence is TGTGCCACCGCGGGGGGAGTGCAGCCCCAGCATTTT. Amino acid sequence: CATAGGVQPQHF.

The CDR3 sequence is CASSLFDNQPQHF. The CDR3 DNA follows: TGTGCCAGCAGCTTATTCGACAATCAGCCCCAGCATTTT. V gene TRBV11-3 combines with J gene TRBJ1-5, with no clear D. Germline CDR1 reads SGHNT; CDR2 reads YENEEA. V dropped 2 bases and J dropped 3 bases, with 5 bases sitting between them. CDR3 length equals 13 residues.

V and J are TRBV4-1 and TRBJ2-1, with TRBD2 as a possible D gene (6 bases). CDR3 length: 19 amino acids. CDR1 MGHRA and CDR2 YSYEKL come from the germline V gene. V was trimmed by 0 bases and J by 2 bases, leaving 20 bases between them. Written as DNA, the CDR3 is TGCGCCAGCAGCCAAGATGGGCTAGCGAACCCCAACCCCTACAATGAGCAGTTCTTC. Amino acids: CASSQDGLANPNPYNEQFF.

This rearrangement joins TRBV29-1 to TRBJ2-1, with a tentative D call TRBD1 (6 bases). CDR1 is SQVTM, CDR2 ANQGSEA, per germline. The CDR3 runs to 14 residues. The germline V and J ends were trimmed by 5 bases and 5 bases, with 16 bases remaining between them. The CDR3 sequence is CSVFRTTGNNEQFF. The DNA for the CDR3 is TGCAGCGTTTTTAGGACAACAGGGAACAATGAGCAGTTCTTC.

The gene calls are TRBV5-1 and TRBJ2-2, with unresolved D. The CDR3 loop spans 17 amino acids. Between the trimmed V and J ends, which lost 0 bases and 5 bases, there was a span of 17 bases. Germline V CDR1 and CDR2: SGHRS, YFSETQ. CDR3 amino acids: CASSLADDPKDTGELFF. The CDR3 DNA reads as TGCGCCAGCAGCTTGGCCGATGATCCCAAAGATACCGGGGAGCTGTTTTTT.

This clone occurred a few times. The chain combines TRBV11-3 with TRBJ1-1; D gene uncertain. The CDR3 length is 13 residues. CDR1 and CDR2 from the germline V gene are SGHNT and YENEEA. Trimming left V 4 bases short and J 6 bases short, with 12 bases between. CDR3 loop: CASSYLTGAEAFF. CDR3 sequence (DNA): TGTGCCAGCAGCTATCTGACCGGGGCTGAAGCTTTCTTT.

V gene TRBV27 combines with J gene TRBJ1-6; D gene ambiguous. This CDR3 has 11 residues. Germline assignment: CDR1 MNHEY and CDR2 SMNVEV (reference sequence). The V and J ends lost 8 bases and 9 bases respectively, with 8 bases between them. The CDR3 DNA reads as TGTGCCAGCGGCCCCTCTTCACCCCTCCACTTT. Translated: CASGPSSPLHF.

This clone was seen a handful of times. J is TRBJ1-2 and V is TRBV3-1 (or the pseudogene TRBV3-2); the D is unclear. There are 14 residues in the CDR3. Germline V lookup: CDR1 LGHDT, CDR2 YNNKEL (reference sequence). With 1 base removed from V and 4 bases from J, the gap between germline ends came to 10 bases. CDR3 protein: CASSQGLTVYGYTF. The CDR3 region has the DNA TGTGCCAGCAGCCAAGGGCTAACAGTCTATGGCTACACCTTC.

This chain uses TRBV9 with TRBJ1-5; D not resolved. The V gene's germline CDR1 is SGDLS and CDR2 YYNGEE. V was trimmed by 0 bases and J by 6 bases, leaving 7 bases between them. CDR3 length: 13 residues. CDR3 residues: CASSVDWGQPQHF. The CDR3 DNA sequence: TGTGCCAGCAGCGTAGATTGGGGTCAGCCCCAGCATTTT.

This clone has just one count. V gene TRBV12-5 combines with J gene TRBJ1-1, with D tentatively TRBD1 (5 bases). The CDR3 consists of 15 residues. V lost 1 base to trimming and J lost 4 bases, with 13 bases between them. The germline V gene encodes CDR1 LGHNT and CDR2 FRNRAP. The CDR3 region is CASGLASRQSTEAFF. Here the CDR3 DNA reads TGTGCTAGTGGTTTGGCCTCCCGACAGAGCACTGAAGCTTTCTTT.

V usage is TRBV7-2 and J usage is TRBJ2-3; perhaps D is TRBD1 or TRBD2 (5 bases each). CDR1 is SGHTA, CDR2 FQGNSA, per germline. V dropped 5 bases and J dropped 1 base, with 13 bases sitting between them. This CDR3 is built from 15 residues. The CDR3 bases are TGTGCCAGCAGCCCGCTCTTGGGGGGCACAGATACGCAGTATTTT. Protein sequence: CASSPLLGGTDTQYF.

This clone has just a few counts. The rearrangement joins TRBV3-1 (or the pseudogene TRBV3-2) to TRBJ1-2; D is possibly TRBD1 (6 bases). This CDR3 is 14 amino acids long. Trimming cost V 4 bases and J 7 bases, with 16 bases left between them. CDR1 and CDR2 (germline): LGHDT, YNNKEL (reference sequence). The CDR3 is CASSPAHQGSGYTF. The CDR3 DNA follows: TGTGCCAGCAGCCCAGCCCACCAGGGGAGTGGCTACACCTTC.

The chain links TRBV13 to TRBJ2-7; D is perhaps TRBD1 (5 bases). Trimming removed 5 bases at V and 1 base at J, with 9 bases between. There are 13 residues in the CDR3. Germline V gene data show CDR1 as PRHDT and CDR2 as FYEKMQ (reference sequence). In DNA form, the CDR3 reads TGTGCCAGCAGCGTAACAGGTTCCTACGAGCAGTACTTC. Translation gives CASSVTGSYEQYF.

V and J are TRBV11-3 and TRBJ1-1; unclear D gene. The CDR3 sequence is 13 residues long. V lost 1 base to trimming and J lost 1 base, with 4 bases between them. Germline CDR1 is SGHNT and CDR2 is YENEEA. Written as DNA, the CDR3 is TGTGCCAGCAGCTTAGCTGGGAACACTGAAGCTTTCTTT. It codes for CASSLAGNTEAFF.

A few counts support this clone. The chain recombines TRBV3-1 (or the pseudogene TRBV3-2) with TRBJ1-2; 7 bases match TRBD1. Germline V gene data show CDR1 as LGHDT and CDR2 as YNNKEL (reference sequence). V dropped 4 bases and J dropped 4; count of bases not matched to a gene: 6. This CDR3 has 14 residues. Here the CDR3 reads CASSLGQPFYGYTF. In DNA form, the CDR3 reads TGTGCCAGCAGCCTGGGACAGCCCTTCTATGGCTACACCTTC.